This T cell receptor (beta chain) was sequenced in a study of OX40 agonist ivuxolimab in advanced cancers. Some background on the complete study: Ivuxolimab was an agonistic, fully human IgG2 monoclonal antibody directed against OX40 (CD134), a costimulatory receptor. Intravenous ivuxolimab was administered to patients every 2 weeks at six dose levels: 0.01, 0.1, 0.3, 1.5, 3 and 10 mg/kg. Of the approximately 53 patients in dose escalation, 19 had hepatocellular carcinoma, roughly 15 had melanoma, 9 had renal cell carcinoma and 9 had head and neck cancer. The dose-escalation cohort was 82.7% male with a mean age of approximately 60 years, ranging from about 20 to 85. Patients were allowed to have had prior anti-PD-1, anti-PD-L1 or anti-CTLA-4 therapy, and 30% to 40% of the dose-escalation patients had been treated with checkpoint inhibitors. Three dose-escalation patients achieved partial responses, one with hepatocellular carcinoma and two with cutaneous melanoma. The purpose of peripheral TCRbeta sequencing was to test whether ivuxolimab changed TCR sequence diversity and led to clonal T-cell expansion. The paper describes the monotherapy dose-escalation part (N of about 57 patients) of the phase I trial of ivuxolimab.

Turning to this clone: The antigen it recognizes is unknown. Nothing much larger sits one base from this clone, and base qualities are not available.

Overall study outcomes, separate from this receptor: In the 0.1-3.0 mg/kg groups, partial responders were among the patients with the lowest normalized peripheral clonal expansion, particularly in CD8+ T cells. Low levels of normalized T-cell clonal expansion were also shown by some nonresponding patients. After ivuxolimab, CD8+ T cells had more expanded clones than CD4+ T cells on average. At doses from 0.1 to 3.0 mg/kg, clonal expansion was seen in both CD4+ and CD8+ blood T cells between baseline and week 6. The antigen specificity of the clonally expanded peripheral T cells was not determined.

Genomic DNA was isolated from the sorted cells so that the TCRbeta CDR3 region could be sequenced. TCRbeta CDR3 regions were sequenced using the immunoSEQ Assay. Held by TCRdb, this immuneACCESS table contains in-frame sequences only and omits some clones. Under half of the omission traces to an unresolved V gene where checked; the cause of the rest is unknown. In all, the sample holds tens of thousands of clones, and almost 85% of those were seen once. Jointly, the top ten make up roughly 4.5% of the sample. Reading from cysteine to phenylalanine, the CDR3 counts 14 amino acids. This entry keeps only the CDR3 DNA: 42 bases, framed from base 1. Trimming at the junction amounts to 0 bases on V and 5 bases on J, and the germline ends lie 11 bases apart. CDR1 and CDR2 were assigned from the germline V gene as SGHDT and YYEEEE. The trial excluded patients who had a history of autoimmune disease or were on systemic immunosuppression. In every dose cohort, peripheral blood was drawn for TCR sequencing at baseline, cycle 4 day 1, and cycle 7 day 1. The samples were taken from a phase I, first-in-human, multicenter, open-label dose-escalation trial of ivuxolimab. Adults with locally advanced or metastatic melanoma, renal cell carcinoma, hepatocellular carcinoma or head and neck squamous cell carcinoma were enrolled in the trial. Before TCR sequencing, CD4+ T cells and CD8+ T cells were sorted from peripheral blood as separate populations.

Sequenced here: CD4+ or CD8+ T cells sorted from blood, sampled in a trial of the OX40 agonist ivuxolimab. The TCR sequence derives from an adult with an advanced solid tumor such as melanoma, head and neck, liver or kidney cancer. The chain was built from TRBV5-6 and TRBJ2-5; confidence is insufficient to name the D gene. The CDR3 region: CASSLGRSSETQYF. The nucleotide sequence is TGTGCCAGCAGCTTGGGACGGTCTTCGGAGACCCAGTACTTC.